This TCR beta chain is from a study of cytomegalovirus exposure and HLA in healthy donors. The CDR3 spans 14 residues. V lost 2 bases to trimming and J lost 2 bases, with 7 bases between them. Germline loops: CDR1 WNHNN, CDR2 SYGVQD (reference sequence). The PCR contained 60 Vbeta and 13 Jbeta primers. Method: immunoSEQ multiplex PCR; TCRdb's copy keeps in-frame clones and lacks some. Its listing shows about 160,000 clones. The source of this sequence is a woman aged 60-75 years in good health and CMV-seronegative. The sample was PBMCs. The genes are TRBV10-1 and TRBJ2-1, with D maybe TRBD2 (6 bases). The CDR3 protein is CASSEGGTYNEQFF. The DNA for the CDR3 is TGCGCCAGCAGTGAGGGAGGGACCTACAATGAGCAGTTCTTC.